This TCR beta chain was observed in a study of shared clonotypes between healthy human individuals. Study observations and caveats: There were few donors, and this limited the genetic and exposure-history diversity represented.

None of the donors, who were healthy HIV-negative adults, had recently had acute infections or vaccinations. Bulk PBMC genomic DNA spanned ten immunoSEQ deep plates. Measured with immunoSEQ multiplex PCR; TCRdb has only the in-frame clones, and not every one. The table lists about 560,000 clones, around 80% of them singletons. This clone has just a few counts. Its antigen is unidentified. Sequenced sample: PBMCs. The receptor was derived from a woman between 35 and 50 years old in good health. Some clones in this sample may be carry-over from other donors' samples.

In DNA form, the CDR3 reads TGTGCCAGCAGCCCGGATCAGAACACTGAAGCTTTCTTT. This codes for CASSPDQNTEAFF. The chain combines TRBV5-4 with TRBJ1-1; D is ambiguous. Germline CDR1 is SGHNT and CDR2 is YYREEE (reference sequence). This CDR3 region has 13 residues. V lost 4 bases to trimming and J lost 1 base, with 8 bases between them.